This T cell receptor delta chain comes out of a study of Vδ1+ human thymocytes. Points from the study as a whole: Unlike peripheral blood Vdelta1+ controls, thymic delta-chain sequences included 15% to 20% Vdelta2 and few Vdelta3. Donors shared many TRG clonotypes but few TRD clonotypes. In the thymus, TRG and TRD repertoires looked highly polyclonal with Gaussian CDR3 lengths.

Extracted RNA was reverse transcribed into cDNA. Pooled V-gene forward primers with one constant-region reverse primer generated the CDR3 amplicons by multiplex PCR. TCRdb redid the clone calls on the multiplex PCR reads with CATT. This table holds 20,000 to 25,000 delta-chain clones, roughly 8% found once. With respect to this clone: Its antigen is undetermined. At one end, the junction sequence differs from germline, possibly due to a read error.

Germline CDR1 is TSWWSYY and CDR2 is QGS. CDR3 length: 20 amino acids. After alphabeta T cell depletion, CD3+ Vdelta1+ Vdelta2- thymocytes were sorted. Vdelta1+ thymocyte sorts reached between roughly 97% and 99.6% purity. This TCR came from a child less than two years old who had congenital heart surgery. Sequencing was carried out using Vdelta1+ gamma-delta thymocytes from the thymus. Stated subset: FACS-sorted CD3+ TCRalphabeta- TCRVdelta1+ TCRVdelta2- thymocytes. The chain is built from TRDV1 and TRDJ1, with 9 positions matching TRDD3. The CDR3 nucleotides are TGTGCTCTTGGGGGCCCTATGGCCTACTACTGGGGGACCCACACCGATAAACCCATCTTT. Translating gives CALGGPMAYYWGTHTDKPIF.